This paragraph reports one T cell receptor (beta chain). Germline-derived CDR1 and CDR2 are SGDLS and YYNGEE. V was clipped by 0 bases and J by 4 bases, with 6 bases between them. This CDR3 contains 13 residues. This entry comes from a study of T cell repertoires in cytomegalovirus infection. From the reads, TCRdb called clonotypes with MiXCR, one entry per CDR3 protein. The sample has 400,000 or so distinct CDR3 sequences; 15% to 20% are singletons. The rearrangement links TRBV9 to TRBJ2-3; D call uncertain. This receptor was identified in a human donor in good health (CMV status not recorded). Some clones in this sample may be carry-over from other donors' samples. Sequenced: PBMCs. The CDR3 DNA reads as TGTGCCAGCAGCGTAGCGGTCCCAGATACGCAGTATTTT. Its protein is CASSVAVPDTQYF.